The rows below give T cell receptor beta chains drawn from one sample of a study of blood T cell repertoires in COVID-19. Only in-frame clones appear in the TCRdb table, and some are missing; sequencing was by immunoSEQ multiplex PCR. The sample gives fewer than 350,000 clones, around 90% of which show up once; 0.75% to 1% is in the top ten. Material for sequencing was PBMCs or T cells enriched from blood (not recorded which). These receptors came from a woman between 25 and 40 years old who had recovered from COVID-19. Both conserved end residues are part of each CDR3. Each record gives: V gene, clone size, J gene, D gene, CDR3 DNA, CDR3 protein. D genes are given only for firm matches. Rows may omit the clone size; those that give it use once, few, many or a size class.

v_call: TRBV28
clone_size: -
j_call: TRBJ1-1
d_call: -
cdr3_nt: TGTGCCAGCGGTGGACAGCCGCCGCGAGCTTTCTTT
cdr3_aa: CASGGQPPRAFF

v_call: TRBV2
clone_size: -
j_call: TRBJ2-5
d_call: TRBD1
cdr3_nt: TGTGCCAGCACCAGAGAAGGGACAGGGGTCGAGACCCAGTACTTC
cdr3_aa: CASTREGTGVETQYF

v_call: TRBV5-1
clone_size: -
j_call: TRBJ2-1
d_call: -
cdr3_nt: TGCGCCAGCAGCCTCATAACGGGGGACTACAATGAGCAGTTCTTC
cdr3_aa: CASSLITGDYNEQFF

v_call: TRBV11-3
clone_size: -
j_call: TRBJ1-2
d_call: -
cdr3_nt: TGTGCCAGCAGCACAAACAGGGCTGGCTACACCTTC
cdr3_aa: CASSTNRAGYTF

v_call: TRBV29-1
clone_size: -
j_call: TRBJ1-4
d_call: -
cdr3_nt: TGCAGCGTTGCCCAGGGGCCTGAAAAACTGTTTTTT
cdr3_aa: CSVAQGPEKLFF

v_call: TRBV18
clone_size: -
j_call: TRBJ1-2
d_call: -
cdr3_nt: TGTGCCAGCTCACCACGGGTCCCCGGGGGGCAGAACTATGGCTACACCTTC
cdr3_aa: CASSPRVPGGQNYGYTF

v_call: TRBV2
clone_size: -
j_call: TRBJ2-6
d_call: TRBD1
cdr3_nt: TGTGCCAGCAGTGAGTGGGGACAGGGGTTCTACTCTGGGGCCAACGTCCTGACTTTC
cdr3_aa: CASSEWGQGFYSGANVLTF

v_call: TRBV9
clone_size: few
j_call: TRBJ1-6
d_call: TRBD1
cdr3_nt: TGTGCCAGCAGCGTCGGACAGGGGTCCAATTCACCCCTCCACTTT
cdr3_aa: CASSVGQGSNSPLHF

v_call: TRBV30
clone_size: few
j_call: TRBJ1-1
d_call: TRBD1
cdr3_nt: TGTGCCTGGAGTAGACAGGGCATTGAAGCTTTCTTT
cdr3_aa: CAWSRQGIEAFF

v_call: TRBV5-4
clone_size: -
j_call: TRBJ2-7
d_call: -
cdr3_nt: TGTGCCAGCGGACGGGGGGCTCTTGACGAGCAGTACTTC
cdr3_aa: CASGRGALDEQYF

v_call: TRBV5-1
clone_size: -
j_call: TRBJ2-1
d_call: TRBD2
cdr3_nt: TGCGCCAGCACCCAACTAGCGGGGTTAGGCAATGAGCAGTTCTTC
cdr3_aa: CASTQLAGLGNEQFF

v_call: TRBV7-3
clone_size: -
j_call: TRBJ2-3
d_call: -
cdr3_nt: TGTGCCAGCAGCTTACTGCTTCGGGATACGCAGTATTTT
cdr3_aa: CASSLLLRDTQYF

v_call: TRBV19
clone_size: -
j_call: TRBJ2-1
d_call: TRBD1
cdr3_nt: TGTGCCAGTAGTGAACGACAGGGCCAGTTCTTC
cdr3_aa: CASSERQGQFF

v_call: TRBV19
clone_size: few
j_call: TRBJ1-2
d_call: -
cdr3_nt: TGTGCCAGTAACCCTATAGCAGGGCTCTATGGCTACACCTTC
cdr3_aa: CASNPIAGLYGYTF

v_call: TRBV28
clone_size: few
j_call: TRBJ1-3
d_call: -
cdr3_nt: TGTGCCAGCAGTCCGGGGTGGGGATCGTCAATGGGAAACACCATATATTTT
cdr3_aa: CASSPGWGSSMGNTIYF

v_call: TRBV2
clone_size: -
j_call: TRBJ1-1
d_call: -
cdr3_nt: TGTGCCAGCAGTGAAGCTGGACAGCTGAACACTGAAGCTTTCTTT
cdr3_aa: CASSEAGQLNTEAFF

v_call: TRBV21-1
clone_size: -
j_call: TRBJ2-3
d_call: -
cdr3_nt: TGTGCCAGCAGCCGTATATTTGATCTGGACAGGTTAACAGATACGCAGTATTTT
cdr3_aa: CASSRIFDLDRLTDTQYF